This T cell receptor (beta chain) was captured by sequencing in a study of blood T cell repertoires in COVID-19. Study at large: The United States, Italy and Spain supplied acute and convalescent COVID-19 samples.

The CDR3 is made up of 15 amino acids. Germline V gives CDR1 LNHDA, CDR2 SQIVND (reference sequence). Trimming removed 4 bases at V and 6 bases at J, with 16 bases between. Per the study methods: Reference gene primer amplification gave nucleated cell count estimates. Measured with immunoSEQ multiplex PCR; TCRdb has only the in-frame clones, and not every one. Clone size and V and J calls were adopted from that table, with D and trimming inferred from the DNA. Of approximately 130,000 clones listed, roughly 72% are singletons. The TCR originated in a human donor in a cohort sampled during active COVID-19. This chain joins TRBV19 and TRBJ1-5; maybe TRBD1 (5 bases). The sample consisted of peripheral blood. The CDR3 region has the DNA TGTGCCAGTAGTAGCGAAAACAGGTACACTCAGCCCCAGCATTTT. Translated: CASSSENRYTQPQHF.